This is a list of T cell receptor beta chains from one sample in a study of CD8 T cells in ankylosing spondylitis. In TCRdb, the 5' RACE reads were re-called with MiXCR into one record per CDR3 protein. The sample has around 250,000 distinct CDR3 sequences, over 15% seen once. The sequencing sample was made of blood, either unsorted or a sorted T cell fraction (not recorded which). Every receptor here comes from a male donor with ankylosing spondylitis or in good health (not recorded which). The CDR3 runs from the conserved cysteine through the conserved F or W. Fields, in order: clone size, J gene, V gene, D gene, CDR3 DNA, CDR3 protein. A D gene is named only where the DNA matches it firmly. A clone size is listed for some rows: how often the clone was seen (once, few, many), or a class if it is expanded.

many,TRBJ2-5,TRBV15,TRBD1,TGTGCCACCCGAGGGGGCCCTCAAGAGACCCAGTACTTC,CATRGGPQETQYF
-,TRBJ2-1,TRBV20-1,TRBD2,TGCAGTGCTAGAGATTATATGGGAGGGCCCGATGAGCAGTTCTTC,CSARDYMGGPDEQFF
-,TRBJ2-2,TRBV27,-,TGTGCCAGCAGTTCGGACAAAAACACCGGGGAGCTGTTTTTT,CASSSDKNTGELFF
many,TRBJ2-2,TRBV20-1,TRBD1,TGCAGTGCTAGAGAGCCGGACAGGGCGACGAACACCGGGGAGCTGTTTTTT,CSAREPDRATNTGELFF
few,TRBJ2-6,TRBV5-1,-,TGCGCCAGCAGCTTGAAAGCGGGGGCCAACGTCCTGACTTTC,CASSLKAGANVLTF
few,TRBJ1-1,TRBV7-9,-,TGTGCCAGTAGTAAGACGGACACTGAAGCTTTCTTT,CASSKTDTEAFF
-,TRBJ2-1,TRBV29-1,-,TGCAGCGTCACAGGGTACCATGAGCAGTTCTTC,CSVTGYHEQFF
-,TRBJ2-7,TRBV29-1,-,TGCAGCTTTCAGCGGGTTGGCTCCTACGAGCAGTACTTC,CSFQRVGSYEQYF
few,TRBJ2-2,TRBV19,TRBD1,TGTGCCAGCGGGACAGTTCTATCCACCGGGGAGCTGTTTTTT,CASGTVLSTGELFF
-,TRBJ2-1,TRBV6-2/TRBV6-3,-,TGTGCCAGCAGTTACTCGAGACTAAATGAGCAGTTCTTC,CASSYSRLNEQFF
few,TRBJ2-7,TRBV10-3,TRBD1,TGTGCCATCAGTGAAATAGGGGGCGTCGTCTACGAGCAGTACTTC,CAISEIGGVVYEQYF
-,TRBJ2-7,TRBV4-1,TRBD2,TGCGCCAGCAGCCAAGAAAAGCGGGAGTCCGACGAGCAGTACTTC,CASSQEKRESDEQYF
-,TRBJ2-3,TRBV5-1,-,TGCGCCAGCAGCAGCCGGGAAACAGATACGCAGTATTTT,CASSSRETDTQYF
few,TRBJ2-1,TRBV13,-,TGTGCCAGCAGCTTACTCTCAGGCAACAATGAGCAGTTCTTC,CASSLLSGNNEQFF
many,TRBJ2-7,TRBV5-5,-,TGTGCCAGCAGCCCCCCTCTGAATTTCTACGAGCAGTACTTC,CASSPPLNFYEQYF
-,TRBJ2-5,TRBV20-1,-,TGCAGTGCTAGAGCCGGTGGTGGCCAAGAGACCCAGTACTTC,CSARAGGGQETQYF
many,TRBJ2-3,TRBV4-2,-,TGTGCCAGCAGCCAAGTCTTGACAGATACGCAGTATTTT,CASSQVLTDTQYF
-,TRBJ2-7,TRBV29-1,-,TGCAGCGCCCGGGACAACGTATACGAGCAGTACTTC,CSARDNVYEQYF
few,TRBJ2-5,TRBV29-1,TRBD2,TGCAGCGTTGAAGGCGTAGCCGGAGGACTAGCGCTCCAAGAGACCCAGTACTTC,CSVEGVAGGLALQETQYF
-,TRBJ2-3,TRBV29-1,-,TGCAGCGTTGACCGGGACCGTGGCACAGATACGCAGTATTTT,CSVDRDRGTDTQYF
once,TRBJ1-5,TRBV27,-,TGTGCCAGCAGTTCCTCGGGGATTAGCAATCAGCCCCAGCATTTT,CASSSSGISNQPQHF
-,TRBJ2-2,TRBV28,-,TGTGCCAGCAGTTTGGATGGGGCCTCGGGGGAGCTGTTTTTT,CASSLDGASGELFF
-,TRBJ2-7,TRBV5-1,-,TGCGCCAGCTCGGACAGTCTCGTCGGAAGCTTATCCTACGAGCAGTACTTC,CASSDSLVGSLSYEQYF
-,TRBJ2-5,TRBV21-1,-,TGTGCCAGCAGCTTTAGCGCCCAAGAGACCCAGTACTTC,CASSFSAQETQYF
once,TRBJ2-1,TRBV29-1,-,TGCAGCGTTGTAGGGGGGAGGGCCGGCCCCGTATATGGCAATGAGCAGTTCTTC,CSVVGGRAGPVYGNEQFF
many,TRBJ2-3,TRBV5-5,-,TGTGCCAGCAGCGGGCTCGTAGGTTCAGATACGCAGTATTTT,CASSGLVGSDTQYF
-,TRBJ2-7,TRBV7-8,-,TGTGCCAGCAGCCCCTCGGTGGATTACGAGCAGTACTTC,CASSPSVDYEQYF
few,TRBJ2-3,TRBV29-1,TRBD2,TGCAGCGAACAAGCGGGAGAAGCAGATACGCAGTATTTT,CSEQAGEADTQYF